These 22 T cell receptor beta chains were all obtained from the same sample, sequenced in a study of shared clonotypes between healthy human individuals. Here immunoSEQ multiplex PCR was the method, and the copy in TCRdb shows in-frame clones only, minus some. The sample shows 2 million or so clones, about 95% of them seen only once. Positively selected for CCR7, the CD45RO-negative cells used as naive CD8 cells excluded terminally differentiated effector memory CD45RA+ cells. Sequencing was carried out using naive CD8+ T cells sorted from blood. These TCRs come from a man younger than 35 in good health.

CDR3 nucleotide sequence: TGTGCCATGACGGAACAGCCTTACTATGGCTACACCTTC. Translated, it gives CAMTEQPYYGYTF. This chain uses TRBV10-3 with TRBJ1-2; D gene ambiguous. From germline, CDR1 is ENHRY and CDR2 SYGVKD. This CDR3 region has 13 residues. V dropped 9 bases and J dropped 3 bases, with 14 bases sitting between them.

The CDR3 nucleotides are TGTGCCAGCAGCCGCGATAGCAATCAGCCCCAGCATTTT. Amino acids: CASSRDSNQPQHF. The chain uses TRBV27 and TRBJ1-5; D not certain. The CDR3 loop spans 13 amino acids. Trimming took off 6 bases at V and 0 bases at J, with 6 bases between the two ends. Germline loops: CDR1 MNHEY, CDR2 SMNVEV (reference sequence).

The chain combines TRBV5-6 with TRBJ1-5; TRBD1 matches at 8 bases. The CDR3 runs to 16 residues. Germline V lookup: CDR1 SGHDT, CDR2 YYEEEE. After removal of 0 bases from V and 3 bases from J, the junction contained 5 bases not matched to a gene. The CDR3 DNA reads TGTGCCAGCAGCTTGGCCACAGGGGGAAACAATCAGCCCCAGCATTTT. Amino acid sequence: CASSLATGGNNQPQHF.

V is TRBV7-9 and J is TRBJ2-7; 7 bases match TRBD2. Trimming took 0 bases from V and 2 from J; bases not matched to a gene: 4. Germline V gene sequence: CDR1 SEHNR, CDR2 FQNEAQ (reference sequence). The CDR3 has 15 residues. CDR3 DNA sequence: TGTGCCAGCAGCTTAGCGCGGGGGACGGCCTACGAGCAGTACTTC. It codes for CASSLARGTAYEQYF.

The chain employs TRBV7-9 and TRBJ2-3; TRBD2 aligns across 11 bases. Trimming cost V 4 bases and J 4 bases; bases outside gene matches: 7. This CDR3 has 16 residues. Germline CDR1 reads SEHNR; CDR2 reads FQNEAQ (reference sequence). DNA for the CDR3: TGTGCCAGCAGCTCACTAGCGGGAGAAGGAGCAGATACGCAGTATTTT. This sequence encodes CASSSLAGEGADTQYF.

The chain recombines TRBV6-5 with TRBJ2-7; 7 bases line up with TRBD1. The CDR3 has 14 residues. The ends lost 6 bases at V and 1 base at J; junction bases unmatched: 6. In germline, CDR1 is MNHEY, CDR2 SVGAGI. This CDR3 is CASRSSGQSYEQYF. DNA of the CDR3: TGTGCCAGCAGATCCTCGGGACAGTCCTACGAGCAGTACTTC.

The chain recombines TRBV4-1 with TRBJ2-1, with 8 nucleotides matching TRBD2. There are 18 residues in the CDR3. Trimming removed 1 base from V and 9 bases from J; junction bases left unmatched: 17. CDR1 is MGHRA and CDR2 is YSYEKL in the germline V gene. Written as DNA, the CDR3 is TGCGCCAGCAGCCAAGTCATGTCCGGACTAGCCAAGGGTGGTGAGCAGTTCTTC. It translates to CASSQVMSGLAKGGEQFF.

V and J are TRBV5-4 and TRBJ2-7; TRBD1 agrees at 8 bases. The junction had 2 bases not matched to a gene; V was cut back by 1 base and J by 2 bases. Per the germline V gene, CDR1 is SGHNT and CDR2 is YYREEE (reference sequence). The length of the CDR3 is 14 residues. The CDR3: CASSLLQGAYEQYF. The DNA of the CDR3 is TGTGCCAGCAGCTTGCTACAGGGGGCCTACGAGCAGTACTTC.

This chain joins TRBV2 and TRBJ2-7; D not certain. CDR3 length: 14 amino acids. The germline V gene has CDR1 SNHLY and CDR2 FYNNEI. V shed 0 bases and J shed 5 bases, with 11 bases lying between them. The DNA for the CDR3 is TGTGCCAGCAGTGAAGCGCTTCGCCGCCACGAGCAGTACTTC. This gives the protein CASSEALRRHEQYF. The variable domain in full, with the rest retrieved from reference TRBV2 and TRBJ2-7, is EPEVTQTPSHQVTQMGQEVILRCVPISNHLYFYWYRQILGQKVEFLVSFYNNEISEKSEIFDDQFSVERPDGSNFTLKIRSTKLEDSAMYFCASSEALRRHEQYFGPGTRLTVT.

This chain uses TRBV4-3 with TRBJ1-1, with D possibly being TRBD1 (6 bases). There are 17 residues in the CDR3. V was clipped by 0 bases and J by 3 bases, with 17 bases between them. Germline V gives CDR1 LGHNA, CDR2 YSLEER. The CDR3 DNA reads TGCGCCAGCAGCCAAGATCTTGGGGGGCAGGGCTACACTGAAGCTTTCTTT. It yields the protein CASSQDLGGQGYTEAFF.

This clone was recorded a few times. The chain links TRBV28 to TRBJ1-1; D not certain. V lost 3 bases and J 3 bases, leaving 8 bases between the germline ends. The CDR3 is 13 residues long. CDR1 is MDHEN, CDR2 SYDVKM, per germline. The CDR3 nucleotides are TGTGCCAGCAGTTTTCGGATGGACACTGAAGCTTTCTTT. This gives the protein CASSFRMDTEAFF. Based on the CDR3 plus reference TRBV28 and TRBJ1-1, the full variable domain is DVKVTQSSRYLVKRTGEKVFLECVQDMDHENMFWYRQDPGLGLRLIYFSYDVKMKEKGDIPEGYSVSREKKERFSLILESASTNQTSMYLCASSFRMDTEAFFGQGTRLTVV.

The rearrangement uses TRBV10-1 and TRBJ2-7, with a weak D call TRBD1 (6 bases). The ends were cut back, 2 bases at V and 2 bases at J, with 13 bases in the middle. This CDR3 contains 15 residues. Germline CDR1 WNHNN, CDR2 SYGVQD (reference sequence). The CDR3 DNA reads TGCGCCAGCAGTGAGGGTACAGGGTCTCCCTACGAGCAGTACTTC. It yields the protein CASSEGTGSPYEQYF.

This sequence joins TRBV5-6 and TRBJ2-7; D remains ambiguous. Per the germline V gene, CDR1 is SGHDT and CDR2 is YYEEEE. Deletions cut 4 bases from V and 2 bases from J, with 16 bases between. The CDR3 is 15 residues long. CDR3 coding DNA: TGTGCCAGCAGCCCTTTAAGGACGGAGACCTACGAGCAGTACTTC. It encodes CASSPLRTETYEQYF.

The chain is built from TRBV6-5 and TRBJ2-7, with 10 bases that match TRBD1. From germline, CDR1 is MNHEY and CDR2 SVGAGI. J lost 7 bases, V lost 6 bases, and 6 bases had no gene match. This CDR3 contains 13 residues. The CDR3 region has the DNA TGTGCCAGCAGAAGGGGGACAGGGGTTGAGCAGTACTTC. Encoded protein: CASRRGTGVEQYF.

The chain is built from TRBV11-2 and TRBJ1-6; 8 nucleotides match TRBD1. The CDR3 has 17 residues. The V segment lost 1 base and the J segment 7 bases; nucleotides outside the gene matches: 9. Looked up from germline, CDR1 is SGHAT and CDR2 is FQNNGV. This chain's CDR3 is CASSLVPGTGGNSPLHF. CDR3 coding DNA: TGTGCCAGCAGCTTAGTTCCCGGGACAGGAGGAAATTCACCCCTCCACTTT. The entire variable domain, with the rest obtained from reference TRBV11-2 and TRBJ1-6, is as follows: EAGVAQSPRYKIIEKRQSVAFWCNPISGHATLYWYQQILGQGPKLLIQFQNNGVVDDSQLPKDRFSAERLKGVDSTLKIQPAKLEDSAVYLCASSLVPGTGGNSPLHFGNGTRLTVT.

V is TRBV10-2 and J is TRBJ2-7, with 7 bases matching TRBD1. The CDR3 covers 12 residues. Germline CDR1 is WSHSY and CDR2 is SAAADI. The V gene end was trimmed by 6 bases and the J gene end by 3 bases; junction bases not matched to a gene: 2. This CDR3 reads CASSDRDYEQYF. The CDR3 DNA reads as TGCGCCAGCAGCGACAGGGACTACGAGCAGTACTTC.

V and J are TRBV27 and TRBJ1-3; D call uncertain. In germline, CDR1 is MNHEY, CDR2 SMNVEV (reference sequence). V was cut by 7 bases and J by 4 bases, with 5 bases left in between. The CDR3 is 11 amino acids. The CDR3 DNA follows: TGTGCCAGCAAAGGGGGAAACACCATATATTTT. It is translated as CASKGGNTIYF.

This clone has just one count. At one of its ends the junction is not consistent with the germline gene, which may arise from a read error. The genes are TRBV7-9 and TRBJ2-3, with D possibly being TRBD2 (6 bases). The CDR3 spans 12 residues. Germline loops: CDR1 SEHNR, CDR2 FQNEAQ (reference sequence). The CDR3 region is CATSPGEDTQYF. CDR3 sequence (DNA): TGTGCCACCAGCCCGGGGGAAGATACGCAGTATTTT.

V usage is TRBV14 and J usage is TRBJ2-1; maybe TRBD2 (6 bases). Deletions cut 0 bases from V and 4 bases from J, with 22 bases between. The CDR3 is made up of 19 amino acids. Germline CDR1 SGHDN, CDR2 FVKESK. The CDR3 is CASSQDLASGHSPYNEQFF. DNA of the CDR3: TGTGCCAGCAGCCAAGATCTGGCCAGCGGGCATTCCCCATACAATGAGCAGTTCTTC.

The chain is built from TRBV7-9 and TRBJ2-3; no reliable D call. Germline values: CDR1 SEHNR, CDR2 FQNEAQ (reference sequence). V lost 5 bases and J lost 4, with 19 bases in between. There are 16 residues in the CDR3. This CDR3 is CASSPVEAGTADTQYF. CDR3 nucleotides: TGTGCCAGCAGCCCGGTTGAGGCCGGTACCGCAGATACGCAGTATTTT.

The rearrangement joins TRBV2 to TRBJ2-2; 11 nucleotides align to TRBD2. In germline, CDR1 is SNHLY, CDR2 FYNNEI. There are 16 residues in the CDR3. The trim removed 4 bases at V and 9 bases at J, leaving 10 bases unmatched. The CDR3: CASSGGLADDWRELFF. CDR3 nucleotides: TGTGCCAGCAGTGGGGGACTAGCGGACGATTGGAGGGAGCTGTTTTTT.

The V and J genes are TRBV12-5 and TRBJ1-1; no clear D. From germline, CDR1 is LGHNT and CDR2 FRNRAP. The CDR3 extends over 13 amino acids. With 1 base removed from V and 1 base from J, the gap between germline ends came to 4 bases. The CDR3 spells CASGLDGNTEAFF. CDR3 coding DNA: TGTGCTAGTGGTTTGGACGGGAACACTGAAGCTTTCTTT.